The rows below give T cell receptor beta chains drawn from one sample of a study of CD8 T cells in Susac syndrome. From the immunoSEQ multiplex PCR reads, TCRdb called clonotypes with MiXCR, one entry per CDR3 protein. Of 100,000 to 150,000 distinct CDR3 sequences in the sample, roughly 96% are singletons; the top ten hold around 0.12%. Sequenced sample: CD4+ T cells from PBMCs. Receptors were obtained from a human donor in good health. The CDR3 runs from the conserved cysteine through the conserved F or W. The D gene is left open where the match is weak. Part of the rows lack a size; the others show once, few, many or a class for expanded clones.

j_call v_call clone_size cdr3_length d_call cdr3_aa cdr3_nt
TRBJ2-7 TRBV27 . 13 . CASSLTDGYEQYF TGTGCCAGCAGTTTAACCGACGGTTACGAGCAGTACTTC
TRBJ2-5 TRBV6-5 . 14 TRBD1 CASRGQGFQETQYF TGTGCCAGCAGAGGACAGGGTTTCCAAGAGACCCAGTACTTC
TRBJ2-1 TRBV15 . 16 TRBD2 CATSSGGLAGEGEQFF TGTGCCACCAGCAGTGGGGGACTAGCGGGAGAAGGTGAGCAGTTCTTC
TRBJ2-6 TRBV7-7 . 17 TRBD2 CASSLGLAGSGANVLTF TGTGCCAGCAGCCTGGGACTAGCGGGATCAGGGGCCAACGTCCTGACTTTC
TRBJ1-1 TRBV29-1 . 14 . CSATQQGLNTEAFF TGCAGCGCAACCCAACAGGGATTGAACACTGAAGCTTTCTTT
TRBJ1-2 TRBV6-6 . 16 TRBD1 CASSTGQGALNYGYTF TGTGCCAGCAGTACCGGACAGGGCGCCCTTAACTATGGCTACACCTTC
TRBJ2-5 TRBV29-1 . 13 . CSGRLQGEETQYF TGCAGCGGTCGACTACAGGGAGAAGAGACCCAGTACTTC
TRBJ2-7 TRBV29-1 . 11 . CSGTESYEQYF TGCAGCGGGACCGAGTCCTACGAGCAGTACTTC
TRBJ2-7 TRBV7-2 once 17 . CASSLGGRGRSPYEQYF TGTGCCAGCAGCTTAGGAGGCAGGGGGAGGTCCCCCTACGAGCAGTACTTC
TRBJ2-3 TRBV2 . 14 TRBD2 CASGLADSTDTQYF TGTGCCAGCGGCCTAGCGGATAGCACAGATACGCAGTATTTT
TRBJ2-1 TRBV27 once 15 TRBD2 CASSHTGRGGNEQFF TGTGCCAGCAGTCACACAGGTCGGGGGGGGAATGAGCAGTTCTTC
TRBJ2-7 TRBV29-1 . 15 . CSVEDPRGVSYEQYF TGCAGCGTTGAAGATCCCCGGGGTGTCTCCTACGAGCAGTACTTC